A selection of T cell receptor beta chains follows, all from one sample in a study of blood T cell repertoires in COVID-19. Profiled with immunoSEQ multiplex PCR; TCRdb holds only in-frame clones, not every one. The sample gives under 250,000 clones, under 90% of which show up once; roughly 3.5% is in the top ten. Sequenced material: PBMCs or T cells enriched from blood (not recorded which). Every receptor here comes from a woman aged 60-75 years who had recovered from COVID-19. Both conserved end residues are part of each CDR3. D genes are given only for firm matches. Not all rows give a size; the values are once, few, many and, for expanded clones, a class.

v_call: TRBV7-2; j_call: TRBJ2-2; clone_size: -; d_call: -; cdr3_nt: TGTGCCAGCAGCTTTTTTCAGGGCGCGAACACCGGGGAGCTGTTTTTT; cdr3_aa: CASSFFQGANTGELFF
v_call: TRBV29-1; j_call: TRBJ1-4; clone_size: -; d_call: -; cdr3_nt: TGCACCACTTGGGAGGAACTGAGCGGAAAACTGTTTTTT; cdr3_aa: CTTWEELSGKLFF
v_call: TRBV7-3; j_call: TRBJ2-3; clone_size: once; d_call: TRBD1; cdr3_nt: TGTGCCAGCAGCTCCGGACAGGCCTCGAATACGCAGTATTTT; cdr3_aa: CASSSGQASNTQYF
v_call: TRBV19; j_call: TRBJ2-7; clone_size: once; d_call: -; cdr3_nt: TGTGCCAGTAGTATAGATCATCAGCGGGAAGGGGGCTACGAGCAGTACTTC; cdr3_aa: CASSIDHQREGGYEQYF
v_call: TRBV4-2; j_call: TRBJ2-2; clone_size: -; d_call: -; cdr3_nt: TGTGCCAGCAGCCAAGAGCGGGGTTTCGGGGAGCTGTTTTTT; cdr3_aa: CASSQERGFGELFF
v_call: TRBV13; j_call: TRBJ2-1; clone_size: -; d_call: -; cdr3_nt: TGTGCCAGCAGCCAACGCCCGGACAGTAAAAATGAGCAGTTCTTC; cdr3_aa: CASSQRPDSKNEQFF
v_call: TRBV12-2; j_call: TRBJ1-2; clone_size: -; d_call: -; cdr3_nt: TGTGCAAGTCGCTTTCGCAGATTGGTCCCCCTGGACTATGGCTACACCTTC; cdr3_aa: CASRFRRLVPLDYGYTF
v_call: TRBV10-1; j_call: TRBJ2-7; clone_size: -; d_call: -; cdr3_nt: TGCGCCAGCAGCAAAGGACAGATACCCGTGGACGAGCAGTACTTC; cdr3_aa: CASSKGQIPVDEQYF
v_call: TRBV9; j_call: TRBJ1-2; clone_size: -; d_call: -; cdr3_nt: TGTGCCAGCAGCGTAGATGCAGGGGCTGTATATGGCTACACCTTC; cdr3_aa: CASSVDAGAVYGYTF
v_call: TRBV6-5; j_call: TRBJ1-4; clone_size: few; d_call: TRBD1; cdr3_nt: TGTGCCAGCATCACAGGGGGAGCGGCCGAAAAACTGTTTTTT; cdr3_aa: CASITGGAAEKLFF
v_call: TRBV21-1; j_call: TRBJ2-1; clone_size: -; d_call: -; cdr3_nt: TGTGCCAGCAGCAAACCCAGCGGGGGGATACATCCCTACAATGAGCAGTTCTTC; cdr3_aa: CASSKPSGGIHPYNEQFF
v_call: TRBV10-3; j_call: TRBJ1-2; clone_size: -; d_call: -; cdr3_nt: TGTGCCATCAGTGAGTCCTCAGGGACTACTAACTATGGCTACACCTTC; cdr3_aa: CAISESSGTTNYGYTF
v_call: TRBV3-1/TRBV3-2; j_call: TRBJ1-6; clone_size: -; d_call: -; cdr3_nt: TGTGCCAGCAGCCAAGATCGGCAGGCGTACTCACCCCTCCACTTT; cdr3_aa: CASSQDRQAYSPLHF
v_call: TRBV10-3; j_call: TRBJ1-6; clone_size: -; d_call: TRBD1; cdr3_nt: TGTGCCATCAGTGAGTCAGCGACAGGGACGGGGTATTCACCCCTCCACTTT; cdr3_aa: CAISESATGTGYSPLHF
v_call: TRBV19; j_call: TRBJ1-4; clone_size: -; d_call: TRBD1; cdr3_nt: TGTGCCAGTAGTCTACAGGGGGCCCGGACTAATGAAAAACTGTTTTTT; cdr3_aa: CASSLQGARTNEKLFF
v_call: TRBV5-4; j_call: TRBJ2-1; clone_size: -; d_call: TRBD2; cdr3_nt: TGTGCCAGCAGCTTGTCCAGACTAGCGGGAGGATCCGTCGAGCAGTTCTTC; cdr3_aa: CASSLSRLAGGSVEQFF
v_call: TRBV27; j_call: TRBJ2-3; clone_size: -; d_call: TRBD2; cdr3_nt: TGTGCCAGCAGTTTTTGGCTAGCGGGGTCCCCGGACACAGATACGCAGTATTTT; cdr3_aa: CASSFWLAGSPDTDTQYF
v_call: TRBV19; j_call: TRBJ2-7; clone_size: -; d_call: -; cdr3_nt: TGTGCCAGTAGTATACGGATTTCCGAACCGCAAAACAGGGCGATCTACGAGCAGTACTTC; cdr3_aa: CASSIRISEPQNRAIYEQYF
v_call: TRBV29-1; j_call: TRBJ1-1; clone_size: -; d_call: -; cdr3_nt: TGCAGCGCAACTAAGGTAGGGAACACTGAAGCTTTCTTT; cdr3_aa: CSATKVGNTEAFF
v_call: TRBV4-2; j_call: TRBJ2-1; clone_size: -; d_call: TRBD2; cdr3_nt: TGTGCCAGCAGCCAAGGGCCTAGCGGGGTAAGCTCCTACAATGAGCAGTTCTTC; cdr3_aa: CASSQGPSGVSSYNEQFF
v_call: TRBV10-1; j_call: TRBJ2-2; clone_size: -; d_call: -; cdr3_nt: TGCGCCAGCACTGCCCACTCTCCAGGTGCCGGGGAGCTGTTTTTT; cdr3_aa: CASTAHSPGAGELFF
v_call: TRBV9; j_call: TRBJ1-4; clone_size: -; d_call: -; cdr3_nt: TGTGCCAGCAGCGCGACAGGCTCCGTTGGGGAAAAACTGTTTTTT; cdr3_aa: CASSATGSVGEKLFF
v_call: TRBV4-2; j_call: TRBJ1-2; clone_size: -; d_call: -; cdr3_nt: TGTGCCAGCAGCCAAGATCCGGGACAAGTCTCTTGGAATGGCTACACCTTC; cdr3_aa: CASSQDPGQVSWNGYTF